This is a list of T cell receptor beta chains from one sample in a study of blood T cells in healthy people across ages. Via MiXCR, TCRdb re-called the 5' RACE reads, giving one row per CDR3 protein. The repertoire holds some 1.4 million distinct CDR3 sequences, with 42% as singletons. The specimen was blood. Receptors were obtained from a woman younger than 35 in good health. CDR3s include the opening cysteine and the closing phenylalanine or tryptophan. Fields, in order: D gene, clone size, V gene, J gene, CDR3 protein, CDR3 DNA. A D gene is named only where the DNA matches it firmly. Some rows have no size entry. The others give once, few or many, or a class for an expanded clone.

d_gene: -
abundance: few
v_gene: TRBV29-1
j_gene: TRBJ1-2
CDR3aa: CSVGRGDGYTF
CDR3nt: TGCAGCGTTGGACGTGGGGATGGCTACACCTTC

d_gene: -
abundance: -
v_gene: TRBV25-1
j_gene: TRBJ2-3
CDR3aa: CASSELSIEGGPQYF
CDR3nt: TGTGCCAGCAGTGAATTAAGTATCGAGGGAGGCCCGCAGTATTTT

d_gene: TRBD1
abundance: -
v_gene: TRBV7-6
j_gene: TRBJ2-2
CDR3aa: CASSSTGGKGGELFF
CDR3nt: TGTGCCAGCAGCTCGACAGGGGGCAAGGGCGGGGAGCTGTTTTTT

d_gene: TRBD2
abundance: once
v_gene: TRBV2
j_gene: TRBJ2-1
CDR3aa: CASSEAFGGAQFF
CDR3nt: TGTGCCAGCAGTGAAGCCTTCGGGGGGGCCCAGTTCTTC

d_gene: TRBD1
abundance: few
v_gene: TRBV20-1
j_gene: TRBJ2-1
CDR3aa: CSATGTGGIDEQFF
CDR3nt: TGCAGTGCTACCGGGACAGGGGGTATCGATGAGCAGTTCTTC

d_gene: TRBD1
abundance: -
v_gene: TRBV10-3
j_gene: TRBJ1-2
CDR3aa: CAISATGQGADYGYTF
CDR3nt: TGTGCCATCAGTGCTACCGGACAGGGGGCCGACTATGGCTACACCTTC

d_gene: -
abundance: -
v_gene: TRBV12-3/TRBV12-4
j_gene: TRBJ1-3
CDR3aa: CASSLGLNTIYF
CDR3nt: TGTGCCAGCAGTTTAGGATTAAACACCATATATTTT

d_gene: -
abundance: few
v_gene: TRBV20-1
j_gene: TRBJ1-2
CDR3aa: CSASQQGPPYGYTF
CDR3nt: TGCAGTGCTTCCCAGCAGGGGCCCCCCTATGGCTACACCTTC

d_gene: -
abundance: -
v_gene: TRBV4-2
j_gene: TRBJ2-5
CDR3aa: CASSQDRITSYNEQYF
CDR3nt: TGTGCCAGCAGCCAAGATAGGATAACTTCCTACAATGAGCAGTACTTC

d_gene: -
abundance: few
v_gene: TRBV7-9
j_gene: TRBJ2-3
CDR3aa: CASTVLQDTQYF
CDR3nt: TGTGCCAGCACAGTCCTGCAAGATACGCAGTATTTT

d_gene: -
abundance: -
v_gene: TRBV7-9
j_gene: TRBJ1-1
CDR3aa: CASSLVVVLDTEAFF
CDR3nt: TGTGCCAGCAGCTTAGTGGTCGTATTGGACACTGAAGCTTTCTTT

d_gene: -
abundance: many
v_gene: TRBV29-1
j_gene: TRBJ2-7
CDR3aa: CSVETGRPGRYF
CDR3nt: TGCAGCGTTGAAACCGGCAGACCCGGGCGGTACTTC

d_gene: -
abundance: few
v_gene: TRBV5-5
j_gene: TRBJ2-3
CDR3aa: CASSLELLTDTQYF
CDR3nt: TGTGCCAGCAGCTTGGAACTGTTGACGGATACGCAGTATTTT

d_gene: TRBD1
abundance: -
v_gene: TRBV12-3/TRBV12-4
j_gene: TRBJ1-5
CDR3aa: CASRTGADQPQHF
CDR3nt: TGTGCCAGCCGGACAGGGGCAGATCAGCCCCAGCATTTT

d_gene: TRBD2
abundance: -
v_gene: TRBV7-2
j_gene: TRBJ2-5
CDR3aa: CASSSILAGGFNEQYF
CDR3nt: TGTGCCAGCAGCTCCATCCTAGCGGGAGGTTTCAATGAGCAGTACTTC

d_gene: TRBD2
abundance: -
v_gene: TRBV20-1
j_gene: TRBJ2-1
CDR3aa: CSARIPPSGSWNEQFF
CDR3nt: TGCAGTGCTAGAATCCCCCCTAGCGGGAGTTGGAACGAGCAGTTCTTC

d_gene: TRBD2
abundance: -
v_gene: TRBV29-1
j_gene: TRBJ2-1
CDR3aa: CSAEGGTSGVSSYNEQFF
CDR3nt: TGCAGCGCCGAAGGGGGGACTAGCGGGGTTAGCTCCTACAATGAGCAGTTCTTC

d_gene: -
abundance: few
v_gene: TRBV27
j_gene: TRBJ1-1
CDR3aa: CASSLLDPMNTEAFF
CDR3nt: TGTGCCAGCAGTTTATTGGACCCCATGAACACTGAAGCTTTCTTT

d_gene: -
abundance: -
v_gene: TRBV5-5
j_gene: TRBJ2-7
CDR3aa: CASSLGGTRRLLYEQYF
CDR3nt: TGTGCCAGCAGCTTAGGGGGGACCAGACGGCTTCTCTACGAGCAGTACTTC

d_gene: -
abundance: few
v_gene: TRBV20-1
j_gene: TRBJ1-2
CDR3aa: CSARDRGLYGYTF
CDR3nt: TGCAGTGCTAGAGATCGGGGACTTTATGGCTACACCTTC

d_gene: -
abundance: few
v_gene: TRBV9
j_gene: TRBJ2-3
CDR3aa: CASNRENTQYF
CDR3nt: TGTGCCAGCAACCGGGAGAATACGCAGTATTTT

d_gene: -
abundance: -
v_gene: TRBV11-2
j_gene: TRBJ2-5
CDR3aa: CASSLASDTTKETQYF
CDR3nt: TGTGCCAGCAGCTTAGCGTCGGACACTACAAAAGAGACCCAGTACTTC

d_gene: TRBD1
abundance: -
v_gene: TRBV3-1
j_gene: TRBJ2-7
CDR3aa: CASSVTGGSYYEQYF
CDR3nt: TGTGCCAGCAGCGTAACAGGGGGCTCCTACTACGAGCAGTACTTC

d_gene: TRBD2
abundance: -
v_gene: TRBV9
j_gene: TRBJ2-1
CDR3aa: CASSQRTGGAYNEQFF
CDR3nt: TGTGCCAGCAGCCAGCGGACGGGGGGGGCCTACAATGAGCAGTTCTTC

d_gene: -
abundance: few
v_gene: TRBV4-1
j_gene: TRBJ2-3
CDR3aa: CASSQDWGPKETADTQYF
CDR3nt: TGCGCCAGCAGCCAAGATTGGGGTCCAAAAGAGACCGCAGATACGCAGTATTTT

d_gene: -
abundance: -
v_gene: TRBV4-1
j_gene: TRBJ2-7
CDR3aa: CAGSQEAVTYEQYF
CDR3nt: TGCGCCGGCAGCCAAGAGGCAGTTACCTACGAGCAGTACTTC

d_gene: TRBD1
abundance: few
v_gene: TRBV5-5
j_gene: TRBJ2-7
CDR3aa: CASSGFGTGGLVYEQYF
CDR3nt: TGTGCCAGCAGCGGGTTCGGGACAGGGGGCCTTGTCTACGAGCAGTACTTC

d_gene: TRBD2
abundance: -
v_gene: TRBV24-1
j_gene: TRBJ2-1
CDR3aa: CATSDLFSGGISGTGNEQFF
CDR3nt: TGTGCCACCAGTGACCTGTTTTCCGGCGGGATTAGCGGGACCGGCAATGAGCAGTTCTTC

d_gene: -
abundance: -
v_gene: TRBV5-1
j_gene: TRBJ2-4
CDR3aa: CVSSSTLGPNIQYF
CDR3nt: TGCGTCAGCAGCTCGACCCTGGGACCAAACATTCAGTACTTC

d_gene: TRBD2
abundance: -
v_gene: TRBV4-1
j_gene: TRBJ2-1
CDR3aa: CASSHQGPGGEQFF
CDR3nt: TGCGCCAGCAGCCACCAGGGCCCCGGGGGGGAGCAGTTCTTC

d_gene: -
abundance: few
v_gene: TRBV12-3/TRBV12-4
j_gene: TRBJ2-7
CDR3aa: CASSFQGISYEQYF
CDR3nt: TGTGCCAGCAGTTTTCAGGGCATCTCCTACGAGCAGTACTTC

d_gene: TRBD2
abundance: -
v_gene: TRBV20-1
j_gene: TRBJ2-1
CDR3aa: CSAPTTTSGTYNEQFF
CDR3nt: TGCAGTGCGCCTACTACGACTAGCGGGACCTACAATGAGCAGTTCTTC

d_gene: TRBD2
abundance: -
v_gene: TRBV2
j_gene: TRBJ2-5
CDR3aa: CADTGLATETQYF
CDR3nt: TGTGCCGACACCGGACTAGCAACGGAGACCCAGTACTTC

d_gene: TRBD1
abundance: few
v_gene: TRBV12-3/TRBV12-4
j_gene: TRBJ2-7
CDR3aa: CASSLGTGREQYF
CDR3nt: TGTGCCAGCAGCTTAGGGACAGGGCGGGAGCAGTACTTC

d_gene: -
abundance: -
v_gene: TRBV7-7
j_gene: TRBJ2-2
CDR3aa: CASSLGRAGSIPGELFF
CDR3nt: TGTGCTAGCAGCTTGGGGCGAGCAGGGTCTATCCCCGGGGAGCTGTTTTTT

d_gene: TRBD1
abundance: -
v_gene: TRBV12-3/TRBV12-4
j_gene: TRBJ1-2
CDR3aa: CASSRQGTNYGYTF
CDR3nt: TGTGCCAGCAGCCGACAGGGTACTAACTATGGCTACACCTTC

d_gene: -
abundance: few
v_gene: TRBV20-1
j_gene: TRBJ2-7
CDR3aa: CSARYRDLYEQYF
CDR3nt: TGCAGTGCCAGATACAGGGACCTCTACGAGCAGTACTTC

d_gene: -
abundance: -
v_gene: TRBV27
j_gene: TRBJ1-2
CDR3aa: CASSMSGARGYTF
CDR3nt: TGTGCCAGCAGTATGTCCGGGGCGCGAGGCTACACCTTC

d_gene: -
abundance: few
v_gene: TRBV28
j_gene: TRBJ1-6
CDR3aa: CASRGQGDSPLHF
CDR3nt: TGTGCCAGCCGAGGGCAGGGCGATTCACCCCTCCACTTT

d_gene: TRBD2
abundance: few
v_gene: TRBV7-7
j_gene: TRBJ2-3
CDR3aa: CASSSQTSRKSTDTQYF
CDR3nt: TGTGCCAGCAGCTCCCAGACTAGCAGAAAAAGCACAGATACGCAGTATTTT

d_gene: -
abundance: -
v_gene: TRBV7-8
j_gene: TRBJ2-7
CDR3aa: CASSFARMSYEQYF
CDR3nt: TGTGCCAGCAGCTTCGCAAGGATGTCCTACGAGCAGTACTTC

d_gene: TRBD2
abundance: many
v_gene: TRBV10-3
j_gene: TRBJ2-7
CDR3aa: CAISESKASGGLKDEQYF
CDR3nt: TGTGCCATCAGTGAGTCAAAGGCTAGCGGGGGGCTTAAGGACGAGCAGTACTTC

d_gene: -
abundance: -
v_gene: TRBV7-6
j_gene: TRBJ2-5
CDR3aa: CASSLNNYGETQYF
CDR3nt: TGTGCCAGCAGTCTCAATAACTACGGAGAGACCCAGTACTTC

d_gene: -
abundance: many
v_gene: TRBV6-1
j_gene: TRBJ2-5
CDR3aa: CASIEETQYF
CDR3nt: TGTGCCAGCATCGAAGAGACCCAGTACTTC

d_gene: TRBD2
abundance: -
v_gene: TRBV7-9
j_gene: TRBJ2-1
CDR3aa: CASSGGLAGDYNEQFF
CDR3nt: TGTGCCAGCAGCGGGGGACTAGCGGGAGACTACAATGAGCAGTTCTTC

d_gene: -
abundance: -
v_gene: TRBV6-5
j_gene: TRBJ1-4
CDR3aa: CASSYSGHGGEKLFF
CDR3nt: TGTGCCAGCAGTTACTCTGGGCACGGGGGTGAAAAACTGTTTTTT

d_gene: -
abundance: -
v_gene: TRBV7-8
j_gene: TRBJ2-5
CDR3aa: CASSLVLLAAYNEQYF
CDR3nt: TGTGCCAGCAGCTTAGTGTTGTTAGCGGCCTACAATGAGCAGTACTTC

d_gene: -
abundance: few
v_gene: TRBV7-9
j_gene: TRBJ2-7
CDR3aa: CASSLVRAAGFYEQYF
CDR3nt: TGTGCCAGCAGCTTAGTCAGAGCAGCGGGCTTCTACGAGCAGTACTTC

d_gene: -
abundance: -
v_gene: TRBV7-8
j_gene: TRBJ2-3
CDR3aa: CVSSLRSTDTQYF
CDR3nt: TGTGTCAGCAGCTTACGGTCCACAGATACGCAGTATTTT

d_gene: TRBD2
abundance: few
v_gene: TRBV4-1
j_gene: TRBJ2-7
CDR3aa: CASSQESGGESYEQYF
CDR3nt: TGCGCCAGCAGCCAAGAGAGCGGGGGGGAGAGCTACGAGCAGTACTTC

d_gene: -
abundance: -
v_gene: TRBV6-6
j_gene: TRBJ2-1
CDR3aa: CASSEVGGTYNEQFF
CDR3nt: TGTGCCAGCAGTGAGGTGGGGGGAACCTACAATGAGCAGTTCTTC

d_gene: -
abundance: few
v_gene: TRBV28
j_gene: TRBJ2-7
CDR3aa: CASSLAADELYEQYF
CDR3nt: TGTGCCAGCAGTTTAGCGGCAGATGAACTGTACGAGCAGTACTTC

d_gene: TRBD1
abundance: once
v_gene: TRBV4-2
j_gene: TRBJ2-1
CDR3aa: CASSPDGQGSDDEQFF
CDR3nt: TGTGCCAGCAGCCCGGACGGACAGGGTTCGGACGATGAGCAGTTCTTC

d_gene: -
abundance: -
v_gene: TRBV6-1
j_gene: TRBJ2-3
CDR3aa: CASSVRASTDTQYF
CDR3nt: TGTGCCAGCAGTGTCAGGGCTAGCACAGATACGCAGTATTTT